This TCR beta chain was recovered during a study of cytomegalovirus exposure and HLA in healthy donors. Study-wide results and limits: Earlier results showed most TCR beta V segments being productive about 87% or about 30% of the time. Sequence variants that were highly shared formed a cluster that was likely a sequencing artifact.

J gave up 1 base and V 7 bases, and 8 bases lay outside the gene matches. Per the germline V gene, CDR1 is LNHDA and CDR2 is SQIVND (reference sequence). This CDR3 comprises 15 residues. The primer mix had 60 Vbeta and 13 Jbeta primers. Produced via immunoSEQ multiplex PCR; TCRdb's table is partial and in-frame only. Of over 150,000 clones in the sample, 84% were seen once. For this clone: Antigen specificity is unknown.

Sequencing was done on a sample of PBMCs. This sequence joins TRBV19 and TRBJ1-1; 8 bases fit TRBD1. This sequence originates from a girl between 5 and 17 years old in good health and CMV-seropositive. CDR3 region: CASTPVTGGNTEAFF. As DNA, the CDR3 is TGTGCCAGTACCCCCGTTACAGGGGGGAACACTGAAGCTTTCTTT.